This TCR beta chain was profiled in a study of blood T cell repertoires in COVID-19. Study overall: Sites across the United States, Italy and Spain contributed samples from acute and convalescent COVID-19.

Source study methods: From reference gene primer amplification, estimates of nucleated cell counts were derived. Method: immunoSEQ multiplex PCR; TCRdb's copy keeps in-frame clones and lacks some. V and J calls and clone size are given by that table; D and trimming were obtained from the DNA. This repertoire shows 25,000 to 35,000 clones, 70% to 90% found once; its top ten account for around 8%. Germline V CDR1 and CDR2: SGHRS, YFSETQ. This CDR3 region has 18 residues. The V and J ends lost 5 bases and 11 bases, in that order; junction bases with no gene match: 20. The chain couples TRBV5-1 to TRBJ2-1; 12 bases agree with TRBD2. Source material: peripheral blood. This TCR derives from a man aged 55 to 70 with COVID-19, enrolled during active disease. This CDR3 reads CASSPGAATSGRNLKQFF. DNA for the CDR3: TGCGCCAGCAGTCCTGGTGCAGCCACTAGCGGGAGGAACCTTAAGCAGTTCTTC.